A single sample is the source of the 10 T cell receptor beta chains below, sequenced in a study of T cells in localized non-small cell lung cancer. Clones were sequenced by immunoSEQ multiplex PCR, and TCRdb holds only the in-frame ones, with some missing. The sample holds about 34,000 clones; around nine tenths are singletons and the top ten take less than 5%. The sample was peripheral blood, taken before any cancer treatment. Every receptor here comes from a woman aged 40-69 years with stage I lung adenocarcinoma.

The chain employs TRBV11-3 and TRBJ1-1, with 7 nucleotides matching TRBD1. CDR1 and CDR2 from the germline V gene are SGHNT and YENEEA. Trimming removed 3 bases from V and 6 bases from J; junction bases left unmatched: 10. The CDR3 extends over 15 amino acids. Here the CDR3 DNA reads TGTGCCAGCAGCTTTAACCAGGGGGGCTCCCCTGAAGCTTTCTTT. Protein: CASSFNQGGSPEAFF.

This rearrangement joins TRBV5-1 to TRBJ2-2; D might be TRBD2 (6 bases). CDR1 SGHRS and CDR2 YFSETQ come from the germline V gene. Trimming stripped 5 bases from V and 3 bases from J, with 11 bases between. This CDR3 has 14 residues. CDR3 sequence (DNA): TGCGCCAGCAGTGGGGACTCCTACACCGGGGAGCTGTTTTTT. Translated, it gives CASSGDSYTGELFF.

This clone was seen a handful of times. This sequence joins TRBV27 and TRBJ2-3; 7 bases match TRBD1. The CDR3 length is 14 residues. The J segment lost 5 bases and the V segment lost 5 bases, leaving 7 bases of the junction unmatched. CDR1 and CDR2 (germline): MNHEY, SMNVEV (reference sequence). CDR3 nucleotide sequence: TGTGCCAGCAGTGCTACAGGGGCAGGAGATACGCAGTATTTT. This translates into CASSATGAGDTQYF.

The V and J genes are TRBV9 and TRBJ2-3; possibly TRBD1 or TRBD2 for D (5 bases each). Trimming removed 3 bases from V and 2 bases from J, with 13 bases in between. CDR1 is SGDLS, CDR2 YYNGEE, per germline. The CDR3 runs 15 residues. The CDR3 is CASSAGVTVTDTQYF. The CDR3 bases are TGTGCCAGCAGCGCCGGGGTGACAGTCACAGATACGCAGTATTTT.

The chain uses TRBV2 and TRBJ2-2, with D uncertain. The V end was cut by 0 bases, the J end by 2 bases, with 7 bases between. CDR1 is SNHLY, CDR2 FYNNEI, per germline. CDR3 length: 15 residues. In DNA form, the CDR3 reads TGTGCCAGCAGTGAAGCGCGCACAAACACCGGGGAGCTGTTTTTT. Translated, it gives CASSEARTNTGELFF.

The genes are TRBV5-6 and TRBJ1-1, with D uncertain. V was shortened by 2 bases and J by 1 base, with 12 bases between the two germline ends. The CDR3 spans 15 residues. CDR1 is SGHDT and CDR2 is YYEEEE in the germline V gene. The CDR3 loop is CASSFYGFENTEAFF. In nucleotides, the CDR3 is TGTGCCAGCAGCTTTTACGGGTTCGAGAACACTGAAGCTTTCTTT.

V and J are TRBV7-6 and TRBJ1-4; 10 positions match TRBD1. Germline V gives CDR1 SGHVS, CDR2 FNYEAQ. The CDR3 is 15 amino acids. V was clipped by 5 bases and J by 8 bases; unmatched bases: 8. The chain's CDR3 is CASSGRDRGGEKLFF. CDR3 DNA sequence: TGTGCCAGCAGCGGCCGGGACAGGGGAGGGGAAAAACTGTTTTTT.

The rearrangement uses TRBV7-8 and TRBJ1-2; TRBD1 is a possible D gene (5 bases). The ends were cut back, 7 bases at V and 9 bases at J, with 24 bases in the middle. Germline V gives CDR1 SGHVS, CDR2 FQNEAQ. The CDR3 covers 15 residues. The CDR3 sequence: CASTGDGGPPDSYTF. The DNA of the CDR3 is TGTGCCAGCACTGGGGACGGAGGGCCCCCCGATAGCTACACCTTC.

The chain joins TRBV18 to TRBJ2-5; D ambiguous. The CDR3 length is 15 residues. The V end was cut by 3 bases, the J end by 3 bases, with 14 bases between. Germline CDR1 reads KGHSH; CDR2 reads LQKENI. This CDR3 reads CASSPGTIGEETQYF. CDR3 DNA sequence: TGTGCCAGCTCACCGGGCACAATTGGTGAAGAGACCCAGTACTTC.

This chain uses TRBV10-1 with TRBJ1-2, with D perhaps matching TRBD1 (5 bases). Trimming took off 5 bases at V and 3 bases at J, with 22 bases between the two ends. Per germline, CDR1 WNHNN and CDR2 SYGVQD (reference sequence). This CDR3 contains 17 residues. The DNA of the CDR3 is TGCGCCAGCAGTCTTAACAAAAATCGACGGGACTACTATGGCTACACCTTC. Amino acid sequence: CASSLNKNRRDYYGYTF.